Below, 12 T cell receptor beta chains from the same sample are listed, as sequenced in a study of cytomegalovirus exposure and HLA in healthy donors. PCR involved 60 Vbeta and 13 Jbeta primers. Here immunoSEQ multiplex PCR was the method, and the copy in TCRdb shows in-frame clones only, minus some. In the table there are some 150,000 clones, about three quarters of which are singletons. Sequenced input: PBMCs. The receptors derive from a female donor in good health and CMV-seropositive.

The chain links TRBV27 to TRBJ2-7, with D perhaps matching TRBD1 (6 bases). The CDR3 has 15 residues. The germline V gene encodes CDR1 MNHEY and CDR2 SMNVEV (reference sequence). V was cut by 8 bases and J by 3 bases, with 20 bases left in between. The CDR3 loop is CASRENRDQIYEQYF. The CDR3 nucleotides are TGTGCCAGCCGAGAGAACAGGGATCAAATCTACGAGCAGTACTTC.

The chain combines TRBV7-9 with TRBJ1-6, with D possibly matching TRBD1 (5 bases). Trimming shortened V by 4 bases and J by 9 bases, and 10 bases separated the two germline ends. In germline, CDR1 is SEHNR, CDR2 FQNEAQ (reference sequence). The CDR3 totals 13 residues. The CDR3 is CASSSGGGSPLHF. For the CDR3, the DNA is TGTGCCAGCAGCTCGGGGGGGGGTTCACCCCTCCACTTT.

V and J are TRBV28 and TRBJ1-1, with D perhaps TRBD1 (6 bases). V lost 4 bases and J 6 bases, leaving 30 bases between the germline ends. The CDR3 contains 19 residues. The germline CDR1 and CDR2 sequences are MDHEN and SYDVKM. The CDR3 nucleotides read TGTGCCAGCAGTTCCGTAATAAGGACAGACACGAGGTTATACGCTGAAGCTTTCTTT. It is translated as CASSSVIRTDTRLYAEAFF.

The CDR3 spells CATRLAGGLRNEQFF. Written as DNA, the CDR3 is TGCGCCACCAGACTAGCGGGGGGTCTAAGGAATGAGCAGTTCTTC. This sequence joins TRBV10-2 and TRBJ2-1; 13 bases align to TRBD2. The CDR3 totals 15 residues. Germline V CDR1 and CDR2: WSHSY, SAAADI. V gave up 10 bases and J gave up 7 bases; unmatched junction bases: 10.

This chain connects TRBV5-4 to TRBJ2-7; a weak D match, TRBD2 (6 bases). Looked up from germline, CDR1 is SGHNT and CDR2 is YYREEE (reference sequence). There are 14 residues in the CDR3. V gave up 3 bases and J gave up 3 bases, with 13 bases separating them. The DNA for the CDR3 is TGTGCCAGCAGCTCTCGGCGGGGCAGCTACGAGCAGTACTTC. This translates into CASSSRRGSYEQYF.

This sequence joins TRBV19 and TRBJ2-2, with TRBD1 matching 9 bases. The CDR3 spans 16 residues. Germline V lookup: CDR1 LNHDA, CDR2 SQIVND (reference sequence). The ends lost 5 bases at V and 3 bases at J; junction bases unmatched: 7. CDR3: CASSGHRGRDTGELFF. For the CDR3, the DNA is TGTGCCAGTAGTGGGCACAGGGGGCGCGACACCGGGGAGCTGTTTTTT. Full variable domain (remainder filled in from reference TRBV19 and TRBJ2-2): DGGITQSPKYLFRKEGQNVTLSCEQNLNHDAMYWYRQDPGQGLRLIYYSQIVNDFQKGDIAEGYSVSREKKESFPLTVTSAQKNPTAFYLCASSGHRGRDTGELFFGEGSRLTVL.

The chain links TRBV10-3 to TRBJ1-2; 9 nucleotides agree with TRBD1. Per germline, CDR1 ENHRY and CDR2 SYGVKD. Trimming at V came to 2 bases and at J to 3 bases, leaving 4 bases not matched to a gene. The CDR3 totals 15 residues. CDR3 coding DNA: TGTGCCATCAGTGAGCCTCGGACAGGGGACTATGGCTACACCTTC. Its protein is CAISEPRTGDYGYTF.

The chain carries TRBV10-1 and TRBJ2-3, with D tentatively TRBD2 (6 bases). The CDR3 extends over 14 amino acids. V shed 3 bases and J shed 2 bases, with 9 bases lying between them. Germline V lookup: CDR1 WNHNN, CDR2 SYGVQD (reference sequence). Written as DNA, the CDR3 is TGCGCCAGCAGTGACGGCGGGAACACAGATACGCAGTATTTT. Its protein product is CASSDGGNTDTQYF.

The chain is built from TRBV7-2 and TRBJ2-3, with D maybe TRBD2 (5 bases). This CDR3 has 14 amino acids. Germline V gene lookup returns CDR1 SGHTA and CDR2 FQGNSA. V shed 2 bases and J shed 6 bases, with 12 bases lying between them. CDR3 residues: CASSLLSLVDTQYF. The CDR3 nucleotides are TGTGCCAGCAGCTTATTGTCACTAGTTGATACGCAGTATTTT.

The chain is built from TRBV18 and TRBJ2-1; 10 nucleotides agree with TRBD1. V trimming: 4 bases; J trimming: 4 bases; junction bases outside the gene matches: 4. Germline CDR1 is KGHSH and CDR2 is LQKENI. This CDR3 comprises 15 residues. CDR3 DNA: TGTGCCAGCTCACGCCGGGACAGGGGATACAATGAGCAGTTCTTC. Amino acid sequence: CASSRRDRGYNEQFF.

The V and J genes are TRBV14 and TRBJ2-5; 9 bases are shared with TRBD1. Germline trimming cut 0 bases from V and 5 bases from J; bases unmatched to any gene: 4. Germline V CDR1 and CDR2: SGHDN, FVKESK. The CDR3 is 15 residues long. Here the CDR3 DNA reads TGTGCCAGCAGCCAAGACTGGACAGGGGCTGAGACCCAGTACTTC. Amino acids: CASSQDWTGAETQYF.

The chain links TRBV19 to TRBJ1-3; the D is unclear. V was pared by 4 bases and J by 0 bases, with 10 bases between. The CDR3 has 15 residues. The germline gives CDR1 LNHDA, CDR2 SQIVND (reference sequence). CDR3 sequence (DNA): TGTGCCAGTAGTACCTCGTCCGTCTCTGGAAACACCATATATTTT. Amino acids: CASSTSSVSGNTIYF.